This T cell receptor (beta chain) was captured in a study of blood T cell repertoires in COVID-19. Looking at the study overall: The United States, Italy and Spain provided the acute and convalescent COVID-19 samples.

Original processing notes: Estimation of nucleated cell counts relied on the amplification of reference gene primers. The data were produced by immunoSEQ multiplex PCR, yet TCRdb's version contains in-frame clones alone and is incomplete. That table furnishes V, J and clone size, whereas the DNA furnished D and trimming. The sample lists a few hundred thousand clones, 70% to 90% seen once, with 1.2% to 1.5% in the top ten. The CDR3 is 13 residues long. The V end was cut by 1 base, the J end by 4 bases, with 10 bases between. Per germline, CDR1 GTSNPN and CDR2 SVGIG (reference sequence). Living in about two dozen US areas, the participants were between roughly 18 and 95 years of age. Assignment of participants to cohorts was predicated upon participant-reported clinical history. This clone was seen only once.

The sample taken for sequencing was PBMCs or T cells enriched from blood (not recorded which). This receptor was identified in a woman aged 18-35 years who had been exposed to COVID-19. V usage is TRBV30 and J usage is TRBJ1-2; D remains ambiguous. The CDR3 loop reads CAWSGREIYGYTF. The CDR3 DNA sequence: TGTGCCTGGAGTGGAAGAGAAATCTATGGCTACACCTTC.